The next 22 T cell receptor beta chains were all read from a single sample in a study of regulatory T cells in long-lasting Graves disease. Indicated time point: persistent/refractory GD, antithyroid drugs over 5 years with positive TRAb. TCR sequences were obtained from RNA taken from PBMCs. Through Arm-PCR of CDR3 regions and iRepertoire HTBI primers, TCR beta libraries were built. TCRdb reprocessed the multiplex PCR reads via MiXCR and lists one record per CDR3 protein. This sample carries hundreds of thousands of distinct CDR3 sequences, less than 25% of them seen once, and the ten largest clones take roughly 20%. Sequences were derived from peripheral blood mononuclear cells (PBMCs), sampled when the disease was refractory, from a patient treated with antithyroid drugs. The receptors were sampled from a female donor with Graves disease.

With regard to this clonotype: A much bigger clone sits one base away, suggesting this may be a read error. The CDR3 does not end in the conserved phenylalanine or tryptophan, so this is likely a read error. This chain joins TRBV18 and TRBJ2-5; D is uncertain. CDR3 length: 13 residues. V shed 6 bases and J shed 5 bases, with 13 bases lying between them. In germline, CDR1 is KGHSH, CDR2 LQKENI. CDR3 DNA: TGTGCCAGCTCCGTATTCTTAGGGGAGACCCAGTACCTC. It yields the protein CASSVFLGETQYL.

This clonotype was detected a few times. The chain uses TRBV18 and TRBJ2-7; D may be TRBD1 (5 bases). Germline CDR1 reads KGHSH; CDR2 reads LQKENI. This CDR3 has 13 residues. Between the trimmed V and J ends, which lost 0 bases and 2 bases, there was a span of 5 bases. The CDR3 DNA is TGTGCCAGCTCACCACCACAGGCCTACGAGCAGTACTTC. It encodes CASSPPQAYEQYF.

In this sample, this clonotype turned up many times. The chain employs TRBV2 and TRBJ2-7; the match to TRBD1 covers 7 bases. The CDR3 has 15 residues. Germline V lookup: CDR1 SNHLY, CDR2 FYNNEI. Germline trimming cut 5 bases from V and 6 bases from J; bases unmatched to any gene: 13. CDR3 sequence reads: CASSHGRDRKGEQYF. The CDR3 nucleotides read TGTGCCAGCAGTCACGGACGGGACAGAAAAGGCGAGCAGTACTTC.

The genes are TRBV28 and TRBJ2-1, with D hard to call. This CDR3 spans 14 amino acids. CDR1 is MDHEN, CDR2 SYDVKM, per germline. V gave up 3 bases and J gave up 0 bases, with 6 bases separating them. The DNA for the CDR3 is TGTGCCAGCAGTTTGCGGAGCTCCTACAATGAGCAGTTCTTC. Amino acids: CASSLRSSYNEQFF.

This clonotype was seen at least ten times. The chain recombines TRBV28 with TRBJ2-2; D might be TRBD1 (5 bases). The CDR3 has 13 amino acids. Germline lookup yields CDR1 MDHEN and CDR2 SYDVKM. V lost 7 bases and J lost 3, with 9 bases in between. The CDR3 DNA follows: TGTGCCAGCACAGGGTGGGACACCGGGGAGCTGTTTTTT. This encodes CASTGWDTGELFF. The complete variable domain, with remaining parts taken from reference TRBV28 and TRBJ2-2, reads DVKVTQSSRYLVKRTGEKVFLECVQDMDHENMFWYRQDPGLGLRLIYFSYDVKMKEKGDIPEGYSVSREKKERFSLILESASTNQTSMYLCASTGWDTGELFFGEGSRLTVL.

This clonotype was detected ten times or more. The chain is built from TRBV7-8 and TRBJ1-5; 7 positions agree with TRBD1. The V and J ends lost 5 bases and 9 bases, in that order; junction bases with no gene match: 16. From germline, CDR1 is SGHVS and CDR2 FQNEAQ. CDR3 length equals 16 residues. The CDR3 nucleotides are TGTGCCAGCAGCCAAGGCACAGGGGCAGGTTTAAGGCCCCAGCATTTT. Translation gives CASSQGTGAGLRPQHF. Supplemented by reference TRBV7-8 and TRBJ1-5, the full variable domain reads GAGVSQSPRYKVAKRGQDVALRCDPISGHVSLFWYQQALGQGPEFLTYFQNEAQLDKSGLPSDRFFAERPEGSVSTLKIQRTQQEDSAVYLCASSQGTGAGLRPQHFGDGTRLSIL.

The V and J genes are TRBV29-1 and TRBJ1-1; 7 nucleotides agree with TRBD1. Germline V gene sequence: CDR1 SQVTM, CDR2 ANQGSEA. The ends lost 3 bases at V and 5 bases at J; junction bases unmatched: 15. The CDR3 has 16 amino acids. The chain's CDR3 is CSVDLTPDRRRTEAFF. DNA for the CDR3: TGCAGCGTTGATCTTACTCCGGACAGGAGGAGAACTGAAGCTTTCTTT.

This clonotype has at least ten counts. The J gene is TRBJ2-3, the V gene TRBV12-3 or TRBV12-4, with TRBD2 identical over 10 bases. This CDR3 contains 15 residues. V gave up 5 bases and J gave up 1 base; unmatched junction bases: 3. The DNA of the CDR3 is TGTGCCAGCAGTGTCCTAGCGGGAGGCACAGATACGCAGTATTTT. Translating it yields CASSVLAGGTDTQYF.

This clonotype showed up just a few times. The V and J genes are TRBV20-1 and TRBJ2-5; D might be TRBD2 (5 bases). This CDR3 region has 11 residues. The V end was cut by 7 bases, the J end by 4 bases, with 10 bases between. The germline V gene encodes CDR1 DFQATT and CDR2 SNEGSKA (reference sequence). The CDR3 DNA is TGCAGTGGAGGACTTGGAGAGACCCAGTACTTC. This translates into CSGGLGETQYF.

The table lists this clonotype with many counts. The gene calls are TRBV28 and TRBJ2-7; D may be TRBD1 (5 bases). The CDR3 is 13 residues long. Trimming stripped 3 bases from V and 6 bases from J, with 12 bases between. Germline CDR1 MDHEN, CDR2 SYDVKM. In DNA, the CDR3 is TGTGCCAGCAGTTTCGGACACTTTGGCGAGCAGTACTTC. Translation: CASSFGHFGEQYF.

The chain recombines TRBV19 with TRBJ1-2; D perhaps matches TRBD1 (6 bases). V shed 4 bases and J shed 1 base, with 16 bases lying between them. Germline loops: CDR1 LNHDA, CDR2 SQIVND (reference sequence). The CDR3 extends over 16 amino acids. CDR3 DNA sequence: TGTGCCAGTAGTACAAGGACAGCCTCCCATAACTATGGCTACACCTTC. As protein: CASSTRTASHNYGYTF. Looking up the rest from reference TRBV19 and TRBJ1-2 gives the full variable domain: DGGITQSPKYLFRKEGQNVTLSCEQNLNHDAMYWYRQDPGQGLRLIYYSQIVNDFQKGDIAEGYSVSREKKESFPLTVTSAQKNPTAFYLCASSTRTASHNYGYTFGSGTRLTVV.

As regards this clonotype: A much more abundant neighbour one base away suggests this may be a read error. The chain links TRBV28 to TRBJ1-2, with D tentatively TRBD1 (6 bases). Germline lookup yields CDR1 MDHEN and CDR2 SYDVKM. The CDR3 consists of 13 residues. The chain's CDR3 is CASGLSLDSPGTF. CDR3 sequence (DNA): TGTGCCAGCGGTTTATCGCTGGACAGCCCTGGCACCTTC.

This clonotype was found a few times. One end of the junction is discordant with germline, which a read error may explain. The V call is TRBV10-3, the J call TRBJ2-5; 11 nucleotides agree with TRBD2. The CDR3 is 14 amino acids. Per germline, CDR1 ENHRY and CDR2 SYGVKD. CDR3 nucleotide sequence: TGTGCCCTCAGACTAGCGGGGAACCAAGAGACCCAGTACTTC. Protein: CALRLAGNQETQYF.

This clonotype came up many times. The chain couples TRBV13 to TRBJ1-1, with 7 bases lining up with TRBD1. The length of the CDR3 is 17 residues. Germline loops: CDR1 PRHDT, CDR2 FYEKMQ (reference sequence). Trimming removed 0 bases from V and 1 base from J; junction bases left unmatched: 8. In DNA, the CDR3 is TGTGCCAGCAGCTTAGGCGAGGACAGGCGGTCGAACACTGAAGCTTTCTTT. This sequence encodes CASSLGEDRRSNTEAFF. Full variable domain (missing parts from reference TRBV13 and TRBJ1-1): AAGVIQSPRHLIKEKRETATLKCYPIPRHDTVYWYQQGPGQDPQFLISFYEKMQSDKGSIPDRFSAQQFSDYHSELNMSSLELGDSALYFCASSLGEDRRSNTEAFFGQGTRLTVV.

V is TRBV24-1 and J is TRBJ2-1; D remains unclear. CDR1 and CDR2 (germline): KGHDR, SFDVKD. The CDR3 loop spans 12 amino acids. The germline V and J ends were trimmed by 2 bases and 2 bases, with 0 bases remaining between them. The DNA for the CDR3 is TGTGCCACCAGTGATTCCTACAATGAGCAGTTCTTC. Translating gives CATSDSYNEQFF.

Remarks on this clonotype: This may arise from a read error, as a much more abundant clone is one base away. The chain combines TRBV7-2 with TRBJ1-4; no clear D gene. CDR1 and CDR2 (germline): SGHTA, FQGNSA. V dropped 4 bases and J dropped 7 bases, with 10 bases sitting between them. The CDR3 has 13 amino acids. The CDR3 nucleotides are TGTGCCAGCAGCTCAGTTGGTTTTGAAAAACTGTTTTTT. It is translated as CASSSVGFEKLFF.

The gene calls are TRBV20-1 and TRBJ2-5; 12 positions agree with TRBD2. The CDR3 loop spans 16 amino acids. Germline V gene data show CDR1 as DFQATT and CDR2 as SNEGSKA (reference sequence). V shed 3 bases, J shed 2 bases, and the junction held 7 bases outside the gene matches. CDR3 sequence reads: CSASTLAGGPQETQYF. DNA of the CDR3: TGCAGTGCTAGTACACTAGCGGGAGGTCCACAAGAGACCCAGTACTTC.

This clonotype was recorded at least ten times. CDR3 nucleotide sequence: TGTGCCAGCAGCACAGGGGCTCTCACTGAAGCTTTCTTT. This codes for CASSTGALTEAFF. The chain is built from TRBV7-6 and TRBJ1-1; 7 bases align to TRBD1. Germline values: CDR1 SGHVS, CDR2 FNYEAQ. There are 13 residues in the CDR3. V was clipped by 5 bases and J by 4 bases; unmatched bases: 4.

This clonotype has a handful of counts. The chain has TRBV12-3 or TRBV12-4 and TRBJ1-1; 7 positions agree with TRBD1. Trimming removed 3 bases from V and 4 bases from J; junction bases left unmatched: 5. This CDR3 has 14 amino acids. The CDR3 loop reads CASSFEGARTEAFF. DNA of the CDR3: TGTGCCAGCAGTTTCGAGGGGGCGCGCACTGAAGCTTTCTTT.

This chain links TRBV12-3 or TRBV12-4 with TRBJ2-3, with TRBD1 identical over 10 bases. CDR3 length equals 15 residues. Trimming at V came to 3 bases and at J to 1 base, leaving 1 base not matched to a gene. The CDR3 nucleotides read TGTGCCAGCAGTTTGGGGACAGGGGGCACAGATACGCAGTATTTT. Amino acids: CASSLGTGGTDTQYF.

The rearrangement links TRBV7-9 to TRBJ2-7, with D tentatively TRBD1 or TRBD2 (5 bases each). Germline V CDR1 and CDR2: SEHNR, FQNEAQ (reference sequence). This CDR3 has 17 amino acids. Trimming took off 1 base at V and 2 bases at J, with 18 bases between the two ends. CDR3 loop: CASSLGHRDGIPYEQYF. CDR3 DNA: TGTGCCAGCAGCTTAGGGCACCGGGACGGAATCCCCTACGAGCAGTACTTC.

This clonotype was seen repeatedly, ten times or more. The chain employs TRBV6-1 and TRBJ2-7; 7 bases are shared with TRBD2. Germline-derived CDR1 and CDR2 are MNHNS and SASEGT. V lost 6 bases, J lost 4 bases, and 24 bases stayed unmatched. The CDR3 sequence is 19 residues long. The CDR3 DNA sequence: TGTGCCAGCAGAACTTCCGTGGTTACTGGAGGCGGGAGAGTGTACGAGCAGTACTTC. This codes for CASRTSVVTGGGRVYEQYF.